The present T cell receptor beta chain was sequenced within a study of vaccination effects on CD4 cells after COVID-19. About this clone itself: The target antigen is unknown.

Upon completion of 10 days in culture, CD4+ T cells were isolated. Two doses of BNT162b2 or mRNA-1273 vaccine were administered to participants. The CDR3 loop spans 9 amino acids. V was shortened by 6 bases and J by 9 bases, with 3 bases between the two germline ends. Germline lookup yields CDR1 MDHEN and CDR2 SYDVKM. Profiled with immunoSEQ multiplex PCR; TCRdb holds only in-frame clones, not every one. There are 50,000 to 60,000 clones in the sample; approximately 72% occur only once, and 4.3% lies in the top ten. Sample: CD4+ T cells from PBMCs cultured without peptide, taken after COVID-19 vaccination. This rearrangement joins TRBV28 to TRBJ1-5; no firm D call. The sequence derives from a human donor who received a COVID-19 vaccine. CDR3 sequence: CASSWPQHF. The CDR3 DNA follows: TGTGCCAGCAGCTGGCCCCAGCATTTT.